This record concerns one T cell receptor beta chain sequence. The record originates from a study of blood T cell repertoires in COVID-19. Background on the study: Samples of COVID-19 (acute and convalescent) were obtained from the United States, Italy and Spain. PBMCs, B-cell-depleted T cells, or T cells provided the cDNA or gDNA that made up the material.

The V end was cut by 11 bases, the J end by 0 bases, with 14 bases between. CDR1 is SGHAT and CDR2 is FQDESV in the germline V gene (reference sequence). The CDR3 loop spans 13 amino acids. In the original workflow: It was from reference gene primer amplification that nucleated cell counts were estimated. Profiled with immunoSEQ multiplex PCR; TCRdb holds only in-frame clones, not every one. Clone size and the V and J calls come from that table; the DNA yielded D and trimming. The sample shows 15,000 to 17,000 clones, about 86% of them seen only once. This receptor was taken from a man aged 60-69 years with acute or convalescent COVID-19. What was sequenced was peripheral blood. The genes are TRBV11-1 and TRBJ2-7; D not resolved. The CDR3 here is CASQADSSYEQYF. CDR3 bases: TGTGCCTCCCAGGCCGATAGCTCCTACGAGCAGTACTTC.